These 5 T cell receptor beta chains were all obtained from the same sample, sequenced in a study of post-analysis software for immune sequencing data. Carried by the TCR beta cDNA libraries were unique molecular identifiers. One entry per CDR3 protein results from TCRdb running MiXCR on the PCR reads. The table includes roughly 400,000 distinct CDR3 sequences, over 30% detected once. The antigens these receptors bind are not known. Notes on the study in general: Several TRBV segments occurring more often in patients than controls included TRBV5-6, TRBV5-1 and TRBV20-1.

Sequencing input: blood. These receptors came from a girl aged 2 to 10 with multiple sclerosis.

About this clonotype itself: One junction end disagrees with the germline gene, perhaps due to a read error. This rearrangement joins TRBV6-5 to TRBJ1-4, with D hard to call. From germline, CDR1 is MNHEY and CDR2 SVGAGI. There are 15 residues in the CDR3. Here the CDR3 reads CASSPWVGFSEKRFF. CDR3 coding DNA: TGTGCCAGCAGTCCGTGGGTAGGGTTCAGTGAAAAACGGTTTTTT.

The chain employs TRBV10-3 and TRBJ2-1, with a weak D call TRBD2 (7 bases). V dropped 3 bases and J dropped 2 bases, with 14 bases sitting between them. Germline assignment: CDR1 ENHRY and CDR2 SYGVKD. This CDR3 is 16 amino acids long. CDR3 DNA: TGTGCCATCAGTGAATTAGGGGGGGCCGCCTACAATGAGCAGTTCTTC. Protein product: CAISELGGAAYNEQFF.

This clonotype was found a few times. The chain joins TRBV2 to TRBJ2-3; D might be TRBD1 (5 bases). V was clipped by 5 bases and J by 1 base, with 13 bases between them. CDR1 is SNHLY and CDR2 is FYNNEI in the germline V gene. The CDR3 runs to 15 residues. The CDR3 reads CASSTGHEGTDTQYF. In DNA form, the CDR3 reads TGTGCCAGCAGTACCGGACACGAAGGCACAGATACGCAGTATTTT.

V usage is TRBV18 and J usage is TRBJ2-1; 9 bases line up with TRBD2. The CDR3 extends over 17 amino acids. CDR1 KGHSH and CDR2 LQKENI come from the germline V gene. Losses at the gene ends were 2 bases for V and 2 bases for J; bases not matched to a gene: 7. CDR3 sequence: CASSPLLAGHAYNEQFF. The CDR3 nucleotides are TGTGCCAGCTCACCATTACTAGCGGGCCACGCCTACAATGAGCAGTTCTTC.

Points on this clonotype: An end of the junction differs from the germline gene, which may be a read error. The CDR3 loop is CAGSLELGTYNEQFF. CDR3 in DNA: TGTGCCGGCAGCTTAGAACTCGGGACCTACAATGAGCAGTTCTTC. The chain carries TRBV7-3 and TRBJ2-1, with a possible D match to TRBD2 (5 bases). Germline CDR1 SGHTA, CDR2 FQGTGA. The CDR3 sequence is 15 residues long.